The clone carrying this TCR beta chain is medium-sized (0.01 to 0.1%) in the sample. Its target is not known. The treatment was: approximately 9-day PBMC culture with coronavirus spike peptide pools or control peptides (ViraFEST assay). CD4+ T lymphocytes from the unexposed donor were collected before the COVID-19 pandemic (2011-2018). Expansion of antigen-specific T cells with peptide pools by ViraFEST preceded sequencing of TCRs. This CDR3 comprises 15 residues. The V end was cut by 1 base, the J end by 1 base, with 13 bases between. The germline CDR1 and CDR2 sequences are DFQATT and SNEGSKA (reference sequence). The sample is drawn from a study of vaccination and CD4 T cells after COVID-19. Regarding the study as a whole: Early timepoints after natural infection were not analyzed in these convalescent patients.

Sequence data for DNA of cultured CD4+ T cells were generated by the Oncomine TCR Beta short-read assay. It was cultured CD4+ T cells from which genomic DNA was extracted. TCRdb processed the PCR reads anew with MiXCR; each CDR3 protein has one entry. The repertoire holds about 11,000 distinct CDR3 sequences, with about 30% as singletons. This chain links TRBV20-1 with TRBJ1-2, with a weak D call TRBD1 (6 bases). The TCR sequence derives from a human donor in good health. Sequenced input: CD4+ T cells from blood, cultured in vitro. The CDR3 DNA reads TGCAGTGCTAGAGGCGGGGGCGCACTTAACTATGGCTACACCTTC. Translation gives CSARGGGALNYGYTF.